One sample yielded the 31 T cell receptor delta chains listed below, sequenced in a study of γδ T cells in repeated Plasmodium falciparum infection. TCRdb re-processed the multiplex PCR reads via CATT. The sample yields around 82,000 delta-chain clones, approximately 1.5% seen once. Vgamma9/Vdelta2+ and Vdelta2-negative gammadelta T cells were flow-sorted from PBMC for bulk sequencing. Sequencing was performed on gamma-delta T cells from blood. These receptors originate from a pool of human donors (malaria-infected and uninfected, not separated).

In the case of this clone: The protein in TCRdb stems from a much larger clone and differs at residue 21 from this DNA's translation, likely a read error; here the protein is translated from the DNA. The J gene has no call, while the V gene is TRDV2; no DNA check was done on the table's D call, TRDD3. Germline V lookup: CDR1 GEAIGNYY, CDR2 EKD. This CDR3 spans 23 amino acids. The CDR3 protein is CACDDGGLPSRGTSSWDTRQVFF. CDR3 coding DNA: TGTGCCTGTGACGATGGGGGCCTTCCTAGCCGGGGGACGAGCTCCTGGGACACCCGACAGGTGTTTTTC.

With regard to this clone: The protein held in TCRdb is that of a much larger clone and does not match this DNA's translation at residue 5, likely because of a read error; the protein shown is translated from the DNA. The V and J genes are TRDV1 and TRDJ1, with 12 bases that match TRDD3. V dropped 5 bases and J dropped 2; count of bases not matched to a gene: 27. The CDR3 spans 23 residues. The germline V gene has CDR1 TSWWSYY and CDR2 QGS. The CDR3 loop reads CALGPRPLPNSLGDTGYTDKLIF. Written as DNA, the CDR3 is TGTGCTCTTGGGCCTCGGCCTCTTCCTAATAGTCTGGGGGATACGGGTTATACCGATAAACTCATCTTT.

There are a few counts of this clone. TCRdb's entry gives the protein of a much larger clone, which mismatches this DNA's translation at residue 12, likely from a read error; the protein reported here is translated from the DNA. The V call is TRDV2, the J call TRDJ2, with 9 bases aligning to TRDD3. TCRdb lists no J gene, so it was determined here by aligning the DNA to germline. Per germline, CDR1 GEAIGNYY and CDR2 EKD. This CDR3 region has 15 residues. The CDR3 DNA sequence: TGTGCCTGTGACACCCTGGGGGATCCGACAGCACGACTCTTCTTT. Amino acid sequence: CACDTLGDPTARLFF.

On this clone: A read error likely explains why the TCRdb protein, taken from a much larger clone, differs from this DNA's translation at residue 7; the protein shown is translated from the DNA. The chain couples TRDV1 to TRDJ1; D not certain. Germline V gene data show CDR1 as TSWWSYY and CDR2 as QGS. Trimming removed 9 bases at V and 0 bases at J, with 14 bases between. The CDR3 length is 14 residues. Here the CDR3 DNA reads TGTGCTCTCCAGTGGATTCACTACACCGATAAACTCATCTTT. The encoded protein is CALQWIHYTDKLIF.

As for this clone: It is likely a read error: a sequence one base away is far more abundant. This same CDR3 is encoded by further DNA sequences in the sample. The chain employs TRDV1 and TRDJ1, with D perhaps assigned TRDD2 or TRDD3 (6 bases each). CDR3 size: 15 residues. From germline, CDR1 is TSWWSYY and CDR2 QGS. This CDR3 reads CALGGHLPAVDKLIF. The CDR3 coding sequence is TGCGCTCTTGGGGGTCACCTTCCCGCAGTCGATAAACTCATCTTT.

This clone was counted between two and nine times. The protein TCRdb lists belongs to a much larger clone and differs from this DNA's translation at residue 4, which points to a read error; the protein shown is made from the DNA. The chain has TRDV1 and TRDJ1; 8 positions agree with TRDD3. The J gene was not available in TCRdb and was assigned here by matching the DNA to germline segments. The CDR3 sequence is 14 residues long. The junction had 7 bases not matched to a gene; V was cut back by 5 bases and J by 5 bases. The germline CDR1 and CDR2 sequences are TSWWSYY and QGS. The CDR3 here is CALGRTGGPDKLIF. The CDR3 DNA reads TGTGCTCTTGGGCGAACTGGGGGCCCTGATAAACTCATCTTT.

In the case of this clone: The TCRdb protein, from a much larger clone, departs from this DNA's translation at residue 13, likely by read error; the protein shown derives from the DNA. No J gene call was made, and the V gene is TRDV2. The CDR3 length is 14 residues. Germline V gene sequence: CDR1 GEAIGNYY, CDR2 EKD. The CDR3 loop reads CACDALVHTDKLTF. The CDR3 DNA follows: TGTGCCTGTGACGCGCTCGTCCACACCGATAAACTCACCTTT.

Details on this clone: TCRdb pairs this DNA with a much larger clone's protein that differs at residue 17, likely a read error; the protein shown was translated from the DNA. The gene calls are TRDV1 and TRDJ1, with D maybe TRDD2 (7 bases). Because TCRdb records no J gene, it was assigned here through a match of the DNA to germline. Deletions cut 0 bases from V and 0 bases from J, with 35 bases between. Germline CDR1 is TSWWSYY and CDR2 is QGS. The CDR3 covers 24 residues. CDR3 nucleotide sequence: TGTGCTCTTGGGGAACTCGGTTTCTTACTTCCTAGACGATTCCTGGGGCAAAACACCGATAAACTCATCTTT. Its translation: CALGELGFLLPRRFLGQNTDKLIF.

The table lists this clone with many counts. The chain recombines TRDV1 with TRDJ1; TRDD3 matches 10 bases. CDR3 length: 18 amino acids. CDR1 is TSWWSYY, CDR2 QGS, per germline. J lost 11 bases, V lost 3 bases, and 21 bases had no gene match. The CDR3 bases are TGTGCTCTTGGGGACCAGGCCCCTACTGGGGGATTAAGGGAGGGGCTCATCTTT. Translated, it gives CALGDQAPTGGLREGLIF.

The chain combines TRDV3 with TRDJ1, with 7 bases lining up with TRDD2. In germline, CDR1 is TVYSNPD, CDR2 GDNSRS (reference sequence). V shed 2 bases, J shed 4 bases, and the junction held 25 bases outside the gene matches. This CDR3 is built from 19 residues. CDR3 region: CAFLCVGSYNTREVDKLIF. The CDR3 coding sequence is TGTGCCTTTTTGTGTGTGGGTTCCTACAATACTAGGGAGGTCGATAAACTCATCTTT.

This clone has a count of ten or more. The CDR3 loop reads CALGEFCLVGLGDIKYTDKLIF. The DNA of the CDR3 is TGTGCTCTTGGGGAATTTTGTCTCGTCGGACTGGGGGATATAAAGTACACCGATAAACTCATCTTT. The chain couples TRDV1 to TRDJ1; 11 positions agree with TRDD3. The V segment lost 2 bases and the J segment 0 bases; nucleotides outside the gene matches: 20. Germline values: CDR1 TSWWSYY, CDR2 QGS. The CDR3 is 22 residues long.

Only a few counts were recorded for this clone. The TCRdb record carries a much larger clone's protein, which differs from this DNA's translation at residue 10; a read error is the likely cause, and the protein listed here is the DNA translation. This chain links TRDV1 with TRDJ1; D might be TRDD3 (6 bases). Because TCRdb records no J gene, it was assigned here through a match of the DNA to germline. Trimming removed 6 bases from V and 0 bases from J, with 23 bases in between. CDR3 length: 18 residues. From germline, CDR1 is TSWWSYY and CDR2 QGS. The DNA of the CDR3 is TGTGCTCTTGGTAGCTTCGGCCGGGGATGCCTATACACCGATAAACTCATCTTT. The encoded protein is CALGSFGRGCLYTDKLIF.

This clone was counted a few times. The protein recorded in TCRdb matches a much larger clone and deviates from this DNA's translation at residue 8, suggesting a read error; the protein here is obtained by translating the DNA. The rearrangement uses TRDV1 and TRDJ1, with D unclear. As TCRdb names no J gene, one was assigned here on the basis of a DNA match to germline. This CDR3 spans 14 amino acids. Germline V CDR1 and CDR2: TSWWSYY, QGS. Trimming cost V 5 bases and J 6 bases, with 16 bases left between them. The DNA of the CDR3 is TGTGCTCTTGGGTTTCTCCACGCTCGGTATAAACTCATCTTT. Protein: CALGFLHARYKLIF.

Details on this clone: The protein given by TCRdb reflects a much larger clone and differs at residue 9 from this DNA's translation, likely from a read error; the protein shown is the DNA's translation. CDR3 loop: CALGSNRPPPYWGIILTAQLFF. The CDR3 DNA is TGTGCTCTTGGGAGCAACCGGCCTCCCCCTTACTGGGGGATAATTTTGACAGCACAACTCTTCTTT. This chain links TRDV1 with TRDJ2; 11 positions agree with TRDD3. The J gene, missing from TCRdb, was assigned here through DNA to germline matching. This CDR3 is 22 amino acids long. The germline CDR1 and CDR2 sequences are TSWWSYY and QGS. V was pared by 5 bases and J by 1 base, with 21 bases of the junction left unmatched.

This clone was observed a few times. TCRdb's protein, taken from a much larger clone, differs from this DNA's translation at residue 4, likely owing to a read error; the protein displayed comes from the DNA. CDR3 bases: TGTGCCTGTGTCAAACTGGGGGATAAGGGAAAACTCATCTTT. Amino acid sequence: CACVKLGDKGKLIF. The chain is built from TRDV2 and TRDJ1; TRDD3 matches 11 bases. In the absence of a J gene in TCRdb, the DNA was matched to germline to assign it here. The V gene end was trimmed by 5 bases and the J gene end by 8 bases; junction bases not matched to a gene: 9. Germline V CDR1 and CDR2: GEAIGNYY, EKD. This CDR3 has 14 amino acids.

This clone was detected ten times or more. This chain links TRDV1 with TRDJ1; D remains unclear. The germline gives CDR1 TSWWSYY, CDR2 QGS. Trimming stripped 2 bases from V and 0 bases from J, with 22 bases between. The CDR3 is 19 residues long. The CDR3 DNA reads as TGTGCTCTTGGGGAAAGATGGGAGTCTCGAAAGGGGTACACCGATAAACTCATCTTT. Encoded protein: CALGERWESRKGYTDKLIF.

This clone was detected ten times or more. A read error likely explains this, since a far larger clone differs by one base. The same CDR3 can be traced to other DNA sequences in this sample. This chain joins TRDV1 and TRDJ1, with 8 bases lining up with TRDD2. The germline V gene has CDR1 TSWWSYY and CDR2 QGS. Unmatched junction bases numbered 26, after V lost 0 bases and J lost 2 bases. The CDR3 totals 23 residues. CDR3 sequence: CALGELKIFLLTPGIMYTDKLIF. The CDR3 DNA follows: TGTGCTCTTGGGGAACTCAAAATCTTCCTACTGACCCCGGGGATCATGTATACCGATAAACTCATCTTT.

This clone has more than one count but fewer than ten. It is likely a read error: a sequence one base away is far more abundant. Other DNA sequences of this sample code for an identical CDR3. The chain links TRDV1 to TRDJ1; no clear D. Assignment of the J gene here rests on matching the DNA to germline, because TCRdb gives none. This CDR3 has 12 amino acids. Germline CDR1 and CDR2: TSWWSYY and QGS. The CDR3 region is CALALNTDKLIF. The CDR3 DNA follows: TGCGCTCTTGCCCTTAACACCGATAAACTCATCTTT.

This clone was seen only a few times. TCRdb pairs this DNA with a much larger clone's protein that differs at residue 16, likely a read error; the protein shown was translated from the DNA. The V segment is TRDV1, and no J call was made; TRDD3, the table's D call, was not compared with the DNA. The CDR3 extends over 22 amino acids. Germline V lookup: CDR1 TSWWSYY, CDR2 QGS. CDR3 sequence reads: CALGELTFLRQHGYWEILSLIF. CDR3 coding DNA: TGTGCTCTTGGGGAACTAACCTTCCTACGTCAACACGGCTACTGGGAGATATTATCCCTCATCTTT.

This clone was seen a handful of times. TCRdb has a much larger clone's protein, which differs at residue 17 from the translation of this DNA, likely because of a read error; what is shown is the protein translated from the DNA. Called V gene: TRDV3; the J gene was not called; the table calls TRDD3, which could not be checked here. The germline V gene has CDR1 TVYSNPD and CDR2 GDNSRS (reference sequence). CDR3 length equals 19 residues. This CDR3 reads CAFLGLPTSWGILTAQPFF. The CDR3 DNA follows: TGTGCCTTCCTAGGCCTTCCTACGTCTTGGGGGATCTTGACAGCACAACCCTTCTTT.

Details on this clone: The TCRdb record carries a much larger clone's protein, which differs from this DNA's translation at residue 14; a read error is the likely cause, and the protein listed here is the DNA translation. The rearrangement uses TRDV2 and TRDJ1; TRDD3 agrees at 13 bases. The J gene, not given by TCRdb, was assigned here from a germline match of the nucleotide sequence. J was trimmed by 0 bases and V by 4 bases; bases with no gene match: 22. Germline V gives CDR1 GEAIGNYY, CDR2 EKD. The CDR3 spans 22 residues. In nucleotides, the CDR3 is TGTGCCTGTGAAACCTCGCCCTCGTACTGGGGGATACGCGCTCCCGACACCGATAAACTCATCTTT. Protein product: CACETSPSYWGIRAPDTDKLIF.

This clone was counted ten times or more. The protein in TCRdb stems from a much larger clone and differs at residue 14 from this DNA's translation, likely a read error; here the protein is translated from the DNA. DNA of the CDR3: TGTGCCTGTGACAGACGGTACTGGGTCACCAAGGGGAGGGCGACCGATAAACTCATCTTT. Translating gives CACDRRYWVTKGRATDKLIF. The chain uses TRDV2 and TRDJ1; maybe TRDD3 (6 bases). V was trimmed by 2 bases and J by 2 bases, leaving 29 bases between them. The CDR3 has 20 residues. Germline loops: CDR1 GEAIGNYY, CDR2 EKD.

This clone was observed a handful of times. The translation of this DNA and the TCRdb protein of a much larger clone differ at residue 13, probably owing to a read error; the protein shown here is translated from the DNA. CDR3 sequence: CAFIRLRDSTDKPIF. The CDR3 nucleotides are TGTGCCTTTATACGTTTGAGGGACTCCACCGATAAACCCATCTTT. V gene assignment gives TRDV3, but the J gene was left uncalled; the table's D call of TRDD3 was not tested on the DNA. Per germline, CDR1 TVYSNPD and CDR2 GDNSRS (reference sequence). The CDR3 sequence is 15 residues long.

The CDR3 DNA reads TGTGCTCTTGGGGACCCCCTCCTACAGAGTACTGGGGTCCTGATGTACACCGATAAACTCATCTTT. As protein: CALGDPLLQSTGVLMYTDKLIF. The V and J genes are TRDV1 and TRDJ1, with D possibly TRDD3 on 7 matching bases. The J gene is not listed in TCRdb, so it was assigned here from a DNA match to germline. The CDR3 is made up of 22 amino acids. With 3 bases removed from V and 0 bases from J, the gap between germline ends came to 32 bases. Germline V gives CDR1 TSWWSYY, CDR2 QGS.

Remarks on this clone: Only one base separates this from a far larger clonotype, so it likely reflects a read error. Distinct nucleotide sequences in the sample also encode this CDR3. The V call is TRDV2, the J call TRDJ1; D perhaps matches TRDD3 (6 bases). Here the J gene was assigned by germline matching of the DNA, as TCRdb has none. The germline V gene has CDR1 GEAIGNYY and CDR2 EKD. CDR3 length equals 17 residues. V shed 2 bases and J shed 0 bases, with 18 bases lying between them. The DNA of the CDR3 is TGTGCCTGTGACAACCCTGGGGCCCCAGGGGACACCGATAAACTCATCTTT. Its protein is CACDNPGAPGDTDKLIF.

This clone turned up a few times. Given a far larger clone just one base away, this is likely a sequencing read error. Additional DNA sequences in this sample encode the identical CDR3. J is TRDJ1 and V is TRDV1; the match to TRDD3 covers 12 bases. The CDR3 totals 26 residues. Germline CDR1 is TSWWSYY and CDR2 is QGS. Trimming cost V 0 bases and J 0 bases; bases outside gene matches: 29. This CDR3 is CALGELGVLRPRTGGYQELHTDKLIF. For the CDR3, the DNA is TGTGCTCTTGGGGAACTTGGGGTCCTACGTCCCCGTACTGGGGGATACCAGGAACTTCACACCGATAAACTCATCTTT.

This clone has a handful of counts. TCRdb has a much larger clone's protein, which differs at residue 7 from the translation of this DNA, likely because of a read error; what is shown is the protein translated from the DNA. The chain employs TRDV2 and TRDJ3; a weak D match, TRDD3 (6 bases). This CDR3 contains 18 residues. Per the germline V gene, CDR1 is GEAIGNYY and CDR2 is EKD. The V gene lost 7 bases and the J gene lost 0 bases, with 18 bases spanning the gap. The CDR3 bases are TGTGCCTGGACCACTGGGAGATACCCCTCCTGGGACACCCGACAGATGTTTTTC. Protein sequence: CAWTTGRYPSWDTRQMFF.

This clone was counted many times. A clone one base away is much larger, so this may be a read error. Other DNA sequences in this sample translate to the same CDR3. The CDR3 DNA is TGTGCTCTTGGGGCCAAACCCCCTGGGGACCCAAGAGACGATAAGCTCATCTTT. Protein: CALGAKPPGDPRDDKLIF. This chain links TRDV1 with TRDJ1; tentative D call: TRDD3 (6 bases). CDR3 length equals 18 residues. The germline V gene has CDR1 TSWWSYY and CDR2 QGS.

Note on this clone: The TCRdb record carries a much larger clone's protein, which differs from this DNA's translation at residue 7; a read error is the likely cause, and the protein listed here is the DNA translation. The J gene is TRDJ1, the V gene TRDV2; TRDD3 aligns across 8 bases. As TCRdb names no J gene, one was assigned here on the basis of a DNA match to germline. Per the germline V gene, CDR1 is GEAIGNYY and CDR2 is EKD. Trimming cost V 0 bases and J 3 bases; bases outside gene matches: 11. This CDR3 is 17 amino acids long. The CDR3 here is CACDTVEGYADPDKLIF. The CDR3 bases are TGTGCCTGTGACACCGTAGAGGGATACGCGGATCCCGATAAACTCATCTTT.

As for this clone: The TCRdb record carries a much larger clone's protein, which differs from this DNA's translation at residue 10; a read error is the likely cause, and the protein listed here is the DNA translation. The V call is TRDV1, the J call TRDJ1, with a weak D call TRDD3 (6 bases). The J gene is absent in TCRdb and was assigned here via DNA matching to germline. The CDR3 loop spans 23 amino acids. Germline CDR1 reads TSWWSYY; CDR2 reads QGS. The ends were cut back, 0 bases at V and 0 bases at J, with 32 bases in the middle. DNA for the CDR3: TGTGCTCTTGGGGAACTTCCATTACTTCCGAACCCTTGGGGATCCCATTACACCGATAAACTCATCTTT. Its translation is CALGELPLLPNPWGSHYTDKLIF.

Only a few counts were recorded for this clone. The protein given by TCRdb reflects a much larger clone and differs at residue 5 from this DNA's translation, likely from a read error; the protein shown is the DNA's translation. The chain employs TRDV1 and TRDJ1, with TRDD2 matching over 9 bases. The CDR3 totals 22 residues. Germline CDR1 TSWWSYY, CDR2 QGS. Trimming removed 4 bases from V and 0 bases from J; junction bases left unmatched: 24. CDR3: CALGVPAFLPYWDPGYTDKLIF. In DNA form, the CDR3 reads TGTGCTCTTGGGGTCCCGGCCTTCCTACCGTACTGGGACCCTGGGTACACCGATAAACTCATCTTT.